This entry describes one TCR beta chain. Its target is not known. Germline and junction disagree at one end, which may indicate a read error. The template, around 540 ng total RNA, yielded TCR beta cDNA made with a constant-region primer. Three nested multiplex PCR rounds of slightly modified ARM-PCR generated TCR beta libraries. In the first two PCR rounds, TRBV1-TRBV30 forward primers were paired with a C-beta reverse primer, and each round lasted approximately 10 cycles. Using its own MiXCR run on the multiplex PCR reads, TCRdb lists one record per CDR3 protein. The sample consists of about 33,000 distinct CDR3 sequences, about three quarters of them appearing once. The data derive from a study of tumor-infiltrating lymphocytes in primary liver carcinoma. The germline gives CDR1 LNHNV, CDR2 YYDKDF (reference sequence). The CDR3 extends over 14 amino acids. Broader study findings: Tumor-adjacent and tumor-blood pairs displayed less overlap than did pairs of tumor regions.

Co-extracted RNA and DNA came from about 19-30 mg of unsorted bulk tissue. V gene TRBV15 combines with J gene TRBJ2-7, with D unclear. The receptor's source is a man aged 40-49 years with primary liver carcinoma and hepatitis B virus infection. Sequences were obtained from liver tumor tissue from sampling region 5. The subset denotes: tumor region T5, tumor centre. CDR3 nucleotides: TGTGCCACCAGTAGAGTAGTGGGATTACGCGAGCAGTACTTC. Translated, it gives CATSRVVGLREQYF.